These T cell receptor beta chains were read from a single sample in a study of blood T cell repertoires in COVID-19. The method was immunoSEQ multiplex PCR; TCRdb's version includes in-frame clones alone and lacks a portion of them. The sample lists some 330,000 clones, less than 90% occurring once. The sample comprised PBMCs or T cells enriched from blood (not recorded which). These TCRs come from a woman aged 50 to 65 who had recovered from COVID-19. CDR3s include the opening cysteine and the closing phenylalanine or tryptophan. Fields, in order: D gene, clone size, V gene, J gene, CDR3 protein, CDR3 DNA. The D gene is left open where the match is weak. The size of a clone is reported for some rows only, either as once, few or many, or as a class for expanded clones.

d_gene: .; abundance: few; v_gene: TRBV9; j_gene: TRBJ2-2; CDR3aa: CASSVEFRASNTGELFF; CDR3nt: TGTGCCAGCAGCGTAGAGTTCAGGGCATCGAACACCGGGGAGCTGTTTTTT
d_gene: .; abundance: .; v_gene: TRBV2; j_gene: TRBJ1-2; CDR3aa: CASNQDSPGYTF; CDR3nt: TGTGCCAGCAACCAGGACAGTCCCGGCTACACCTTC
d_gene: TRBD1; abundance: .; v_gene: TRBV11-3; j_gene: TRBJ1-4; CDR3aa: CASSTQGSNEKLFF; CDR3nt: TGTGCCAGCAGCACACAGGGGAGTAATGAAAAACTGTTTTTT
d_gene: TRBD2; abundance: .; v_gene: TRBV11-3; j_gene: TRBJ2-6; CDR3aa: CASSRAGGPGANVLTF; CDR3nt: TGTGCCAGCAGCCGAGCGGGAGGGCCTGGGGCCAACGTCCTGACTTTC
d_gene: .; abundance: few; v_gene: TRBV25-1; j_gene: TRBJ1-2; CDR3aa: CASSESYGYTF; CDR3nt: TGTGCCAGCAGTGAGAGCTATGGCTACACCTTC
d_gene: TRBD1; abundance: .; v_gene: TRBV5-1; j_gene: TRBJ1-2; CDR3aa: CASSPGQGEMTGYTF; CDR3nt: TGCGCCAGCAGCCCCGGACAGGGGGAGATGACCGGCTACACCTTC
d_gene: TRBD1; abundance: .; v_gene: TRBV5-5; j_gene: TRBJ1-4; CDR3aa: CASSFTQGGNEKLFF; CDR3nt: TGTGCCAGCAGCTTCACACAGGGGGGAAATGAAAAACTGTTTTTT
d_gene: .; abundance: .; v_gene: TRBV19; j_gene: TRBJ2-7; CDR3aa: CASSRQTGTYEQYF; CDR3nt: TGTGCCAGTAGCCGACAGACAGGAACCTACGAGCAGTACTTC
d_gene: .; abundance: .; v_gene: TRBV2; j_gene: TRBJ1-4; CDR3aa: CASSEGPLNNEKLFF; CDR3nt: TGTGCCAGCAGTGAAGGGCCGTTGAATAATGAAAAACTGTTTTTT
d_gene: .; abundance: once; v_gene: TRBV11-2; j_gene: TRBJ2-7; CDR3aa: CASSLGVTDFGEQYF; CDR3nt: TGTGCCAGCAGCTTAGGCGTGACAGACTTCGGCGAGCAGTACTTC
d_gene: TRBD1; abundance: few; v_gene: TRBV6-1; j_gene: TRBJ2-7; CDR3aa: CASSEVGQGDEQYF; CDR3nt: TGTGCCAGCAGTGAAGTGGGACAGGGTGACGAGCAGTACTTC
d_gene: .; abundance: .; v_gene: TRBV11-2; j_gene: TRBJ1-1; CDR3aa: CASSLVDTIMNTEAFF; CDR3nt: TGTGCCAGCAGCTTAGTAGACACGATTATGAACACTGAAGCTTTCTTT
d_gene: TRBD1; abundance: few; v_gene: TRBV5-1; j_gene: TRBJ2-1; CDR3aa: CASSSEGAPYNEQFF; CDR3nt: TGCGCCAGCAGCTCTGAGGGGGCGCCTTACAATGAGCAGTTCTTC
d_gene: .; abundance: .; v_gene: TRBV7-9; j_gene: TRBJ2-7; CDR3aa: CASSLLSGAPDYEQYF; CDR3nt: TGTGCCAGCAGCTTATTGTCAGGGGCCCCCGATTACGAGCAGTACTTC
d_gene: TRBD2; abundance: .; v_gene: TRBV7-2; j_gene: TRBJ2-7; CDR3aa: CASSFRLAGDFDEQYF; CDR3nt: TGTGCCAGCAGCTTTCGACTAGCGGGAGATTTCGACGAGCAGTACTTC
d_gene: TRBD1; abundance: .; v_gene: TRBV19; j_gene: TRBJ1-6; CDR3aa: CASSLSGTGRPFNSPLHF; CDR3nt: TGTGCCAGTAGCTTGTCCGGGACAGGGCGCCCCTTTAATTCACCCCTCCACTTT
d_gene: TRBD2; abundance: .; v_gene: TRBV7-2; j_gene: TRBJ2-1; CDR3aa: CASSSTGIAGGYNEQFF; CDR3nt: TGTGCCAGCAGCTCAACCGGCATAGCGGGGGGGTATAATGAGCAGTTCTTC